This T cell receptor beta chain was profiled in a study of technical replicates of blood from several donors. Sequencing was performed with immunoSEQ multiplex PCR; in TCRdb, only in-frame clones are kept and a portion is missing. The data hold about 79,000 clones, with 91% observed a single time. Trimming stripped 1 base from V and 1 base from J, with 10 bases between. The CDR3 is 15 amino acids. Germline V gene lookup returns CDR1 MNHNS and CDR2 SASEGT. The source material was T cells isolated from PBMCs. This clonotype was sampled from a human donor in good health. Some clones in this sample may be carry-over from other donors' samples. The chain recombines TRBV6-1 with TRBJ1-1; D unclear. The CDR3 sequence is CASSEVGEANTEAFF. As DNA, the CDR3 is TGTGCCAGCAGTGAAGTCGGGGAGGCGAACACTGAAGCTTTCTTT.